The present T cell receptor (beta chain) was sequenced within a study of shared clonotypes between healthy human individuals. Terminally differentiated effector memory CD45RA+ cells were excluded by CCR7 positive selection of CD45RO-negative cells. CDR1 and CDR2 (germline): MGHDK, SYGVNS. The CDR3 is made up of 16 amino acids. Trimming pared 4 bases from V and 5 bases from J, leaving 21 bases between. It was across several immunoSEQ plates that each subset's genomic DNA was evenly split. Source study methods: ImmunoSEQ junction-only sequences lacked quality scores, so their filtering differed. Clones were read by immunoSEQ multiplex PCR, and TCRdb kept only the in-frame ones, dropping some. The D gene and trimming were derived from the DNA, and the V and J assignments and clone size from that table. The sample lists 550,000 to 750,000 clones; 92% were seen once.

The specimen was naive CD8+ T cells sorted from blood. The chain links TRBV25-1 to TRBJ2-7; maybe TRBD1 (7 bases). The source of this sequence is a man younger than 45 in good health. CDR3 residues: CASSAYTGEEIDEQYF. DNA for the CDR3: TGTGCCAGCAGTGCCTATACAGGGGAGGAAATCGACGAGCAGTACTTC.